This T cell receptor (beta chain) was found in a study of Graves' ophthalmopathy and Graves' hyperthyroidism. This clonotype showed up many times. The authors amplified TCR beta CDR3 regions from RNA transcripts. RT-PCR was first run with HTBI primers, then multiplex PCR in a second round. TCRdb recomputed calls from the multiplex PCR reads with MiXCR, one row per CDR3 protein. The data contain about 380,000 distinct CDR3 sequences, approximately 15% of them singletons. V was clipped by 6 bases and J by 6 bases; unmatched bases: 1. The length of the CDR3 is 11 residues. Germline CDR1 ENHRY, CDR2 SYGVKD.

The receptor's source is a young woman with stable Graves' hyperthyroidism. The specimen was peripheral blood. The chain uses TRBV10-3 and TRBJ2-7, with 8 nucleotides matching TRBD1. The CDR3 DNA reads as TGTGCCATCAGGGACAGGGTCGAGCAGTACTTC. This gives the protein CAIRDRVEQYF.